One and the same sample provided the 6 T cell receptor beta chains below, sequenced in a study of T cells after yellow fever vaccination. TCRdb reprocessed the 5' RACE reads with MiXCR, giving one entry per CDR3 protein. Of 60,000 to 85,000 distinct CDR3 sequences in the sample, more than 5.5% are singletons; the top ten hold roughly 35%. Sample: CD8+ T cells sorted from PBMCs, taken 5 to 6 days after the first yellow fever vaccination. Every receptor here comes from a man in his late teens or twenties who received the YFV17D yellow fever vaccine.

This clonotype has a count of ten or more. The chain uses TRBV4-3 and TRBJ1-3; D remains unclear. V shed 0 bases and J shed 2 bases, with 11 bases lying between them. Germline values: CDR1 LGHNA, CDR2 YSLEER. The CDR3 runs to 16 residues. This chain's CDR3 is CASSQDTVGAGNTIYF. CDR3 DNA: TGCGCCAGCAGCCAAGATACGGTCGGGGCTGGAAACACCATATATTTT.

The genes are TRBV6-1 and TRBJ2-5; 10 bases line up with TRBD2. Germline-derived CDR1 and CDR2 are MNHNS and SASEGT. Trimming took 6 bases from V and 1 from J; bases not matched to a gene: 8. CDR3 length equals 16 residues. CDR3 sequence: CASSPGLADFQETQYF. The CDR3 nucleotides read TGTGCCAGCAGCCCCGGACTAGCGGACTTCCAAGAGACCCAGTACTTC.

This clonotype occurred many times. This CDR3 reads CASRQGVSSYNEQFF. CDR3 DNA: TGCGCCAGCAGACAGGGGGTTAGCTCCTACAATGAGCAGTTCTTC. The V call is TRBV4-1, the J call TRBJ2-1; TRBD1 matches 8 bases. V lost 6 bases to trimming and J lost 0 bases; unmatched junction nucleotides: 4. CDR3 length: 15 amino acids. Per the germline V gene, CDR1 is MGHRA and CDR2 is YSYEKL.

This clonotype was observed a handful of times. This chain connects TRBV4-1 to TRBJ2-5; tentatively, D is TRBD1 (5 bases). Germline assignment: CDR1 MGHRA and CDR2 YSYEKL. The CDR3 totals 15 residues. Trimming left V 3 bases short and J 5 bases short, with 16 bases between. The CDR3 DNA sequence: TGCGCCAGCAGCCACATTCCAGGGCTGGGTGAGACCCAGTACTTC. As protein: CASSHIPGLGETQYF.

This clonotype came up many times. The rearrangement uses TRBV29-1 and TRBJ2-7; D is ambiguous. CDR3 length: 12 residues. Germline V CDR1 and CDR2: SQVTM, ANQGSEA. The V end was cut by 4 bases, the J end by 4 bases, with 11 bases between. Here the CDR3 DNA reads TGCAGCGTTGTGGGCAGCCCATACGAGCAGTACTTC. This encodes CSVVGSPYEQYF.

The chain couples TRBV29-1 to TRBJ2-1; possibly TRBD1 for D (5 bases). Germline CDR1 is SQVTM and CDR2 is ANQGSEA. With 6 bases removed from V and 5 bases from J, the gap between germline ends came to 17 bases. The CDR3 contains 14 residues. The CDR3 DNA is TGCAGCGTGGGGCCGATACTTGATGACAATGAGCAGTTCTTC. The encoded protein is CSVGPILDDNEQFF.